A single sample is the source of the 22 T cell receptor beta chains below, sequenced in a study of blood T cell repertoires in COVID-19. Some clones are missing from TCRdb's copy, which holds only in-frame ones; the method was immunoSEQ multiplex PCR. Found here are around 79,000 clones, roughly four fifths of them singletons; the top ten hold about 6%. What was sequenced was peripheral blood. The receptors here all came from a woman aged 55-69 years with acute or convalescent COVID-19.

The J gene is TRBJ2-3, the V gene TRBV5-6, with TRBD2 identical over 8 bases. The junction had 11 bases not matched to a gene; V was cut back by 3 bases and J by 2 bases. Germline loops: CDR1 SGHDT, CDR2 YYEEEE. The CDR3 is made up of 17 amino acids. The CDR3 region is CASSSRERGRFTDTQYF. The CDR3 DNA reads as TGTGCCAGCAGCTCCCGAGAGCGGGGGCGCTTCACAGATACGCAGTATTTT.

The chain links TRBV6-6 to TRBJ1-4, with 8 bases identical to TRBD1. Looked up from germline, CDR1 is MNHNY and CDR2 is SVGAGI (reference sequence). The J segment lost 8 bases and the V segment lost 5 bases, leaving 13 bases of the junction unmatched. The CDR3 loop spans 16 amino acids. The CDR3 spells CASSLGQGSEVEKLFF. Here the CDR3 DNA reads TGTGCCAGCAGTCTTGGACAGGGAAGCGAGGTCGAAAAACTGTTTTTT.

This chain links TRBV19 with TRBJ1-5; 7 bases match TRBD1. Germline V CDR1 and CDR2: LNHDA, SQIVND (reference sequence). The CDR3 has 15 amino acids. The V segment lost 1 base and the J segment 2 bases; nucleotides outside the gene matches: 2. The CDR3 coding sequence is TGTGCCAGTAGTATAGGTACAGGGGGCAATCAGCCCCAGCATTTT. Amino acids: CASSIGTGGNQPQHF.

This clone is a singleton in its sample. CDR3 nucleotide sequence: TGTGCCAGCAGCTTAGTTGCCGGGGGTGCTAATGAAAAACTGTTTTTT. This translates into CASSLVAGGANEKLFF. V and J are TRBV7-6 and TRBJ1-4; TRBD1 might be the D (5 bases). Trimming removed 1 base from V and 3 bases from J, with 12 bases in between. Germline V gene sequence: CDR1 SGHVS, CDR2 FNYEAQ. CDR3 size: 16 residues. The complete variable domain, with remaining parts taken from reference TRBV7-6 and TRBJ1-4, reads GAGVSQSPRYKVTKRGQDVALRCDPISGHVSLYWYRQALGQGPEFLTYFNYEAQQDKSGLPNDRFSAERPEGSISTLTIQRTEQRDSAMYRCASSLVAGGANEKLFFGSGTQLSVL.

The genes are TRBV30 and TRBJ1-6, with 7 positions matching TRBD1. The ends lost 2 bases at V and 9 bases at J; junction bases unmatched: 10. This CDR3 is 15 amino acids long. Germline CDR1 reads GTSNPN; CDR2 reads SVGIG (reference sequence). CDR3 protein: CAWSTSRQGSSPLHF. The CDR3, as DNA: TGTGCCTGGAGTACTTCACGACAGGGTAGTTCACCCCTCCACTTT.

The chain couples TRBV11-2 to TRBJ2-2; 8 positions agree with TRBD1. Looked up from germline, CDR1 is SGHAT and CDR2 is FQNNGV. The J segment lost 4 bases and the V segment lost 5 bases, leaving 6 bases of the junction unmatched. CDR3 length: 15 residues. In DNA form, the CDR3 reads TGTGCCAGCAGCCCCCAGGGGGCAAGCACCGGGGAGCTGTTTTTT. The encoded protein is CASSPQGASTGELFF.

V is TRBV11-3 and J is TRBJ1-1, with D hard to call. The CDR3 spans 13 residues. Germline V gene lookup returns CDR1 SGHNT and CDR2 YENEEA. V lost 1 base to trimming and J lost 7 bases, with 10 bases between them. CDR3 loop: CASSLGRRLEAFF. The CDR3, as DNA: TGTGCCAGCAGCTTAGGAAGGCGGCTTGAAGCTTTCTTT. The whole variable domain, filled in from reference TRBV11-3 and TRBJ1-1, reads EAGVVQSPRYKIIEKKQPVAFWCNPISGHNTLYWYLQNLGQGPELLIRYENEEAVDDSQLPKDRFSAERLKGVDSTLKIQPAELGDSAVYLCASSLGRRLEAFFGQGTRLTVV.

The chain uses TRBV9 and TRBJ2-3; 11 positions agree with TRBD2. CDR1 and CDR2 (germline): SGDLS, YYNGEE. V trimming: 4 bases; J trimming: 1 base; junction bases outside the gene matches: 5. This CDR3 contains 16 residues. The CDR3 nucleotides are TGTGCCAGCAGCAAGCTAGCGGGGGGCCGCACAGATACGCAGTATTTT. Protein: CASSKLAGGRTDTQYF.

A word on this clone: Other nucleotide sequences from this sample produce the same CDR3. This chain joins TRBV20-1 and TRBJ1-1; D not resolved. The germline V gene encodes CDR1 DFQATT and CDR2 SNEGSKA (reference sequence). CDR3 length: 11 amino acids. V lost 3 bases to trimming and J lost 7 bases, with 9 bases between them. The CDR3 spells CSASSGHEAFF. The CDR3 nucleotides are TGCAGTGCTAGTAGCGGCCATGAAGCTTTCTTT.

This clone was seen a single time. V is TRBV5-1 and J is TRBJ1-4; 7 bases align to TRBD1. With 0 bases clipped from V and 7 bases from J, the junction kept 9 bases outside the gene matches. This CDR3 spans 16 amino acids. Germline V gives CDR1 SGHRS, CDR2 YFSETQ. The CDR3 DNA is TGCGCCAGCAGCTTGGAACCCTCTGACAGGGCTGAAAAACTGTTTTTT. Translated: CASSLEPSDRAEKLFF.

CDR3 amino acids: CASSPVYVGSTDTQYF. The DNA of the CDR3 is TGTGCCAGTAGTCCCGTTTACGTCGGGAGCACAGATACGCAGTATTTT. The V gene is TRBV19, the J gene TRBJ2-3, with D unclear. The germline CDR1 and CDR2 sequences are LNHDA and SQIVND (reference sequence). V lost 5 bases and J 0 bases, leaving 15 bases between the germline ends. CDR3 length: 16 amino acids.

This chain joins TRBV5-1 and TRBJ2-1, with TRBD2 identical over 7 bases. V lost 0 bases, J lost 5 bases, and 5 bases stayed unmatched. Germline CDR1 and CDR2: SGHRS and YFSETQ. The CDR3 sequence is 15 residues long. CDR3 nucleotide sequence: TGCGCCAGCAGCTTGGAAGGGACTATCCACAATGAGCAGTTCTTC. It codes for CASSLEGTIHNEQFF.

The gene calls are TRBV9 and TRBJ2-3, with a tentative D call TRBD1 (5 bases). Germline V lookup: CDR1 SGDLS, CDR2 YYNGEE. This CDR3 contains 15 residues. V shed 4 bases and J shed 0 bases, with 12 bases lying between them. This chain's CDR3 is CASSIRQTSTDTQYF. In DNA form, the CDR3 reads TGTGCCAGCAGCATTCGACAGACTAGCACAGATACGCAGTATTTT.

The chain recombines TRBV19 with TRBJ1-6, with 7 positions matching TRBD1. Germline-derived CDR1 and CDR2 are LNHDA and SQIVND (reference sequence). This CDR3 comprises 18 residues. V gave up 7 bases and J gave up 8 bases; unmatched junction bases: 20. CDR3 bases: TGTGCCAGTAATGGCAGGGGGAAGTGGGTCGGTCGTTATTCACCCCTCCACTTT. Translated: CASNGRGKWVGRYSPLHF.

J is TRBJ1-2 and V is TRBV6-5; 7 nucleotides match TRBD1. Germline V gene lookup returns CDR1 MNHEY and CDR2 SVGAGI. CDR3 length: 13 residues. Losses at the gene ends were 3 bases for V and 8 bases for J; bases not matched to a gene: 6. The CDR3 nucleotides read TGTGCCAGCAGTTATGGGACAGCGCTCGGCTACACCTTC. It specifies CASSYGTALGYTF.

V and J are TRBV5-4 and TRBJ2-1; D might be TRBD2 (5 bases). Germline CDR1 is SGHNT and CDR2 is YYREEE (reference sequence). V was clipped by 1 base and J by 0 bases, with 8 bases between them. The CDR3 totals 15 residues. The CDR3 region has the DNA TGTGCCAGCAGCTTGACGGGAAGCTCCTACAATGAGCAGTTCTTC. Residues: CASSLTGSSYNEQFF.

This sequence joins TRBV6-6 and TRBJ1-4; a possible D gene is TRBD1 (5 bases). The CDR3 has 13 residues. Germline assignment: CDR1 MNHNY and CDR2 SVGAGI (reference sequence). V lost 10 bases, J lost 4 bases, and 13 bases lay in between. The DNA of the CDR3 is TGTGCCACCCTGACAGCCTATAATGAAAAACTGTTTTTT. Residues: CATLTAYNEKLFF.

J is TRBJ1-6 and V is TRBV3-1 (or the pseudogene TRBV3-2); D may be TRBD1 (6 bases). V lost 4 bases and J lost 6, with 13 bases in between. CDR1 and CDR2 (germline): LGHDT, YNNKEL (reference sequence). The CDR3 is 15 residues long. CDR3 nucleotide sequence: TGTGCCAGCAGCCCAAGGGGGGAGGGTAATTCACCCCTCCACTTT. It specifies CASSPRGEGNSPLHF.

The chain joins TRBV6-5 to TRBJ1-6, with unresolved D. The V end lost 8 bases, the J end lost 6 bases, and 11 bases lay between the germline ends. CDR3 length equals 13 residues. Germline V lookup: CDR1 MNHEY, CDR2 SVGAGI. The CDR3 loop reads CASSAAVNSPLHF. The CDR3 region has the DNA TGTGCCAGCTCTGCCGCAGTTAATTCACCCCTCCACTTT.

This chain links TRBV5-6 with TRBJ1-1; TRBD1 aligns across 7 bases. The CDR3 has 15 amino acids. Germline loops: CDR1 SGHDT, CDR2 YYEEEE. The junction had 7 bases not matched to a gene; V was cut back by 4 bases and J by 1 base. For the CDR3, the DNA is TGTGCCAGCAGCCCCGGACAGGTCTGGAACACTGAAGCTTTCTTT. Protein sequence: CASSPGQVWNTEAFF.

The chain carries TRBV10-3 and TRBJ1-1; D ambiguous. V lost 2 bases and J 0 bases, leaving 16 bases between the germline ends. The germline V gene encodes CDR1 ENHRY and CDR2 SYGVKD. This CDR3 comprises 17 residues. DNA of the CDR3: TGTGCCATCAGTGAGGTTGTGGCAGGAACAATGAACACTGAAGCTTTCTTT. This translates into CAISEVVAGTMNTEAFF.

The chain joins TRBV5-5 to TRBJ2-3, with D hard to call. Deletions cut 0 bases from V and 2 bases from J, with 7 bases between. CDR1 is SGHKS and CDR2 is YYEKEE in the germline V gene (reference sequence). This CDR3 has 14 residues. The CDR3 region is CASSLVFYTDTQYF. The CDR3 nucleotides are TGTGCCAGCAGCTTGGTGTTCTACACAGATACGCAGTATTTT.